Sequencing of this T cell receptor (beta chain) was carried out in a study of T-cell reconstitution after alpha-beta-depleted transplantation in children (dated by TCRdb to about 2016). With respect to the entire study: Using TCR repertoire profiling, the study quantitatively followed how T-cell immune reconstitution unfolded in children after TCRalphabeta/CD19-depleted allogeneic hematopoietic cell transplantation.

This clonotype was recorded a few times. Its target antigen remains unknown. Base qualities are not recorded, but no much larger clone differs from it by a single base. Library method: PCR. The run used an Illumina HiSeq 2500. TCR library preparation used molecular barcoding, with unique molecular identifiers applied to normalize quantification of the TCRbeta repertoire. TCRdb reprocessing: public reads trimmed at Q25 with fastp, clones called with MiXCR, in-frame beta chains kept. Duplicate CDR3 protein sequences are folded into a single record with the most common DNA and genes. The sample table shows about 540,000 distinct CDR3 sequences, and approximately 16% are seen once. The biggest ten clones account for 2.5% to 4% of the sample. CDR1 and CDR2, per the germline V gene (reference sequence), are LGHDT and YNNKEL. The CDR3 spans 15 residues, from the cysteine through the phenylalanine. The only DNA kept is the CDR3, 45 bases in frame from the first base. Trimming removed 3 bases from V and 7 bases from J; the gene matches leave 4 bases unexplained.

The chain couples TRBV3-1 to TRBJ2-1; a stretch of 12 junction bases matches TRBD1. The sequence was collected from a human donor who donated a stem cell graft to a child with acute lymphoblastic leukemia. The sample in question was PBMCs from the stem cell graft donor, obtained from the stem cell graft. The DNA reads TGTGCCAGCAGCCACCGGGACAGGGGGCAGAATGAGCAGTTCTTC. Its product reads: CASSHRDRGQNEQFF.